This is a list of T cell receptor beta chains from one sample in a study of T cells after yellow fever vaccination. One entry per CDR3 protein results from TCRdb running MiXCR on the 5' RACE reads. This sample has 500,000 to 650,000 distinct CDR3 sequences, with 9% to 15% found just once. Sequencing was performed on PBMCs, taken on the day of the yellow fever booster vaccination. These receptors were collected from a man under 40 who received the YFV17D yellow fever vaccine. The CDR3 runs from the conserved cysteine through the conserved F or W. The D gene is left open where the match is weak. Some rows mark clone size as missing; the rest say once, few, many or name a class of expanded clone.

clone_size	d_call	j_call	v_call	cdr3_length	cdr3_aa	cdr3_nt
-	TRBD2	TRBJ2-3	TRBV18	14	CASSRGGPTDTQYF	TGTGCCAGCTCACGGGGGGGACCCACAGATACGCAGTATTTT
-	-	TRBJ2-3	TRBV20-1	11	CSAPVGGTQYF	TGCAGTGCTCCGGTGGGGGGTACGCAGTATTTT
-	-	TRBJ2-7	TRBV5-1	14	CASSPLGVHYEQYF	TGCGCCAGCAGCCCACTCGGGGTCCACTACGAGCAGTACTTC
-	-	TRBJ2-5	TRBV6-1	14	CASARSGRVETQYF	TGTGCCAGCGCCCGATCGGGACGGGTAGAGACCCAGTACTTC
few	-	TRBJ2-1	TRBV5-1	15	CASSTGEMTFAEQFF	TGCGCCAGCAGCACGGGGGAAATGACTTTCGCTGAGCAGTTCTTC
-	-	TRBJ2-1	TRBV20-1	14	CSPQGGGSYNEQFF	TGCAGTCCTCAGGGGGGAGGCTCCTACAATGAGCAGTTCTTC
few	-	TRBJ2-7	TRBV6-2/TRBV6-3	13	CASGPQTFSEQYF	TGTGCCAGCGGGCCCCAAACCTTCAGCGAGCAGTACTTC
-	TRBD1	TRBJ1-5	TRBV28	13	CASRTGGRQPQHF	TGTGCCAGCAGAACAGGGGGACGGCAGCCCCAGCATTTT
-	-	TRBJ1-1	TRBV5-1	16	CASSLQTGILNTEAFF	TGCGCCAGCAGCTTACAAACCGGGATCTTGAACACTGAAGCTTTCTTT
-	-	TRBJ2-3	TRBV7-3	15	CASSQGEWVEDTQYF	TGTGCCAGCAGCCAAGGGGAGTGGGTTGAGGATACGCAGTATTTT
-	TRBD2	TRBJ2-7	TRBV11-2	15	CASSLVLGTTYEQYF	TGTGCCAGCAGCTTAGTTCTCGGGACTACTTACGAGCAGTACTTC
-	-	TRBJ1-2	TRBV2	13	CASSPPNNYGYTF	TGTGCCAGCAGCCCTCCGAATAACTATGGCTACACCTTC
-	-	TRBJ2-2	TRBV25-1	13	CASSDMGSGELFF	TGTGCCAGCAGTGATATGGGGTCCGGGGAGCTGTTTTTT
-	TRBD2	TRBJ2-1	TRBV6-1	13	CASSERGRDEQFF	TGTGCCAGCAGTGAACGGGGGAGGGATGAGCAGTTCTTC
-	-	TRBJ2-2	TRBV27	13	CASSSFPTGELFF	TGTGCCAGCAGTTCATTCCCCACCGGGGAGCTGTTTTTT
few	TRBD2	TRBJ2-3	TRBV11-2	17	CASSFRPAGGRTDTQYF	TGTGCCAGCAGCTTCCGTCCGGCGGGAGGGCGCACAGATACGCAGTATTTT
many	-	TRBJ1-2	TRBV4-2	13	CASSPQDGYGYTF	TGTGCCAGCAGCCCACAAGACGGATATGGCTACACCTTC
few	-	TRBJ2-5	TRBV5-1	15	CASSRAEILSETQYF	TGCGCCAGCAGCAGAGCGGAGATTTTATCAGAGACCCAGTACTTC
few	TRBD1	TRBJ2-6	TRBV14	18	CASSQNSGQGLGANVLTF	TGTGCCAGCAGCCAAAATTCGGGACAGGGGTTAGGGGCCAACGTCCTGACTTTC
few	TRBD1	TRBJ1-1	TRBV30	15	CAWSAQGTRNTEAFF	TGTGCCTGGAGTGCACAGGGGACGAGGAACACTGAAGCTTTCTTT
-	TRBD2	TRBJ2-2	TRBV20-1	16	CSARGSGRVNTGELFF	TGCAGTGCTAGGGGAAGCGGGAGGGTGAACACCGGGGAGCTGTTTTTT
-	-	TRBJ2-7	TRBV29-1	12	CSVDVRGYEQYF	TGCAGCGTTGATGTCAGGGGCTACGAGCAGTACTTC
few	TRBD2	TRBJ2-1	TRBV20-1	14	CSARRPSGRFEQFF	TGCAGTGCTAGGAGGCCTAGCGGGAGGTTTGAGCAGTTCTTC
-	-	TRBJ2-3	TRBV7-9	16	CASSRSGVRGTDTQYF	TGTGCCAGCAGCCGTTCCGGAGTCAGAGGCACAGATACGCAGTATTTT
few	-	TRBJ2-1	TRBV27	15	CASSLRLDGYNEQFF	TGTGCCAGCAGTCTCAGACTCGACGGGTACAATGAGCAGTTCTTC
-	-	TRBJ2-7	TRBV12-3/TRBV12-4	15	CASSLIGDVSYEQYF	TGTGCCAGCAGTTTGATAGGGGACGTGTCCTACGAGCAGTACTTC
few	-	TRBJ2-3	TRBV20-1	13	CSARFVAADTQYF	TGCAGTGCTAGATTCGTGGCAGCCGATACGCAGTATTTT